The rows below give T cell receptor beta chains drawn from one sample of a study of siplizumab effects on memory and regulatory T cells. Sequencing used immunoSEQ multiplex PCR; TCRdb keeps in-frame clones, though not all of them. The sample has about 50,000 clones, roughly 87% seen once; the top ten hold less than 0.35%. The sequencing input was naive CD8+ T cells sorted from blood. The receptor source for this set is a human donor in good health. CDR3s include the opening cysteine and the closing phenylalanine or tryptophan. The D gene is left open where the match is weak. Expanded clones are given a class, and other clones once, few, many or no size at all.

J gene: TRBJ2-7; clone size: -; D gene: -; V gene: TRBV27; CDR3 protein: CASSGTNEPYEQYF; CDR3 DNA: TGTGCCAGCAGTGGGACAAACGAGCCCTACGAGCAGTACTTC
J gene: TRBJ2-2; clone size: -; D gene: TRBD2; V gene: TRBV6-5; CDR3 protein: CASIGAGARKELFF; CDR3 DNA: TGTGCCAGCATAGGTGCGGGAGCCAGAAAGGAGCTGTTTTTT
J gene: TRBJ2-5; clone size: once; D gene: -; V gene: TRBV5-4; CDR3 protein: CASSLWGNQETQYF; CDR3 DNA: TGTGCCAGCAGCTTGTGGGGGAACCAAGAGACCCAGTACTTC
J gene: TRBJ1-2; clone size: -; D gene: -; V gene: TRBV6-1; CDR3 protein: CASSGGPGYTF; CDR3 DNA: TGTGCCAGCAGTGGAGGGCCTGGCTACACCTTC
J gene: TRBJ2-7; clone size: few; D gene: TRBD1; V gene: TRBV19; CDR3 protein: CASSFRGQYSYEQYF; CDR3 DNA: TGTGCCAGTAGTTTTAGGGGACAGTACTCCTACGAGCAGTACTTC
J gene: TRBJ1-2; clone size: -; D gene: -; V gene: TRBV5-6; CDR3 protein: CASSLYTDGYTF; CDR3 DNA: TGTGCCAGCAGCTTGTATACGGATGGCTACACCTTC
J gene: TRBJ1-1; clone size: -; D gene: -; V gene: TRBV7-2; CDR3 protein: CASSLGEGRGAMNTEAFF; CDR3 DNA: TGTGCCAGCAGCTTAGGAGAGGGAAGGGGGGCCATGAACACTGAAGCTTTCTTT
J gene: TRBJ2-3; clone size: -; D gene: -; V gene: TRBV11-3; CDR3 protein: CASSQRVEPDTQYF; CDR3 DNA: TGTGCCAGCAGCCAAAGGGTAGAACCAGATACGCAGTATTTT
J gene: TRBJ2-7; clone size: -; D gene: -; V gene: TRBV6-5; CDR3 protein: CASSQETEQYF; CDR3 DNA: TGTGCCAGCAGTCAAGAAACGGAGCAGTACTTC
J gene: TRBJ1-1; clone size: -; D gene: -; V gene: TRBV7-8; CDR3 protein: CASSSGTLEAFF; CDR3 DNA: TGTGCCAGCAGCTCCGGGACTTTGGAAGCTTTCTTT
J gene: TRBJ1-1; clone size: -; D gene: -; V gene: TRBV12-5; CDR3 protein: CASGHWGTEAFF; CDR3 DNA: TGTGCTAGTGGCCACTGGGGCACTGAAGCTTTCTTT
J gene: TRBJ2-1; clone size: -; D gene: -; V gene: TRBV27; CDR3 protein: CAIRRGNEQFF; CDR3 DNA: TGTGCCATCCGAAGGGGCAATGAGCAGTTCTTC
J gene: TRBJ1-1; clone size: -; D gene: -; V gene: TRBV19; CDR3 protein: CASSMNRLTARGTEAFF; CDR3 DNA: TGTGCCAGTAGTATGAATCGATTGACAGCCCGAGGCACTGAAGCTTTCTTT
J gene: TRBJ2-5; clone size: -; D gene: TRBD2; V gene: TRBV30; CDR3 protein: CAWTGTTPQETQYF; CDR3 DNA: TGTGCCTGGACGGGGACTACCCCTCAAGAGACCCAGTACTTC
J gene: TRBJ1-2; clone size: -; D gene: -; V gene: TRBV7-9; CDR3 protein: CASSLGGRWGYTF; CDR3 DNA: TGTGCCAGCAGCTTGGGGGGACGTTGGGGCTACACCTTC
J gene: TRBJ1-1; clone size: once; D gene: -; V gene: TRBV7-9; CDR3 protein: CASSTTANTEAFF; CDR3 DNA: TGTGCCAGCAGCACCACAGCGAACACTGAAGCTTTCTTT
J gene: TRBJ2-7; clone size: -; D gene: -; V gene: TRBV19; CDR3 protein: CASSGGSYEQYF; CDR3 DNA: TGTGCCAGTAGTGGCGGCTCCTACGAGCAGTACTTC
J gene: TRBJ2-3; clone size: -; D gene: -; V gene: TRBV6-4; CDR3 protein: CASLICRGWDTQYF; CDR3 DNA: TGTGCCAGCTTAATATGCAGGGGTTGGGATACGCAGTATTTT
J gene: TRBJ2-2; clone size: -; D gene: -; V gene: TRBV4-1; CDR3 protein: CASSQDPGELFF; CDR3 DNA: TGCGCCAGCAGCCAAGATCCCGGGGAGCTGTTTTTT
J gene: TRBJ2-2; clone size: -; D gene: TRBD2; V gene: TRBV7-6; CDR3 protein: CASSPVGGGAPGELFF; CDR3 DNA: TGTGCCAGCAGCCCAGTTGGCGGGGGGGCCCCCGGGGAGCTGTTTTTT
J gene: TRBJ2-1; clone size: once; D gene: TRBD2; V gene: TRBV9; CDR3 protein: CASSWDSGGEQFF; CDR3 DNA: TGTGCCAGCAGTTGGGACTCGGGGGGTGAGCAGTTCTTC
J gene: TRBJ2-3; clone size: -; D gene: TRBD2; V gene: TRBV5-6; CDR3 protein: CASSAPKSGGFYTDTQYF; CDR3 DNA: TGTGCCAGCAGCGCACCTAAAAGCGGGGGGTTTTACACAGATACGCAGTATTTT
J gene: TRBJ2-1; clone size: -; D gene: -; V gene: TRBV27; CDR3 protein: CASSLSAGRSNEQFF; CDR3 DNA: TGTGCCAGCAGTTTATCGGCAGGGCGGTCGAATGAGCAGTTCTTC
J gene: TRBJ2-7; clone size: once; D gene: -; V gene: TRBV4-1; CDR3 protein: CASSLTGSSYEQYF; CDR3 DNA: TGCGCCAGCAGTCTTACAGGGTCAAGCTACGAGCAGTACTTC
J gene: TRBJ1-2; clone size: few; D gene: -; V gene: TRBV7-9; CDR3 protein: CASSLAIRGYTF; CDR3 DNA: TGTGCCAGCAGCTTAGCAATCCGAGGCTACACCTTC
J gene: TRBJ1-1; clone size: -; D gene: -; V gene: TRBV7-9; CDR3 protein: CASSLARGWNTEAFF; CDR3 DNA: TGTGCCAGCAGCTTAGCGCGGGGGTGGAACACTGAAGCTTTCTTT
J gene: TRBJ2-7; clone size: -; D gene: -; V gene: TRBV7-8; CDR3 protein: CASSLVLPGDEQYF; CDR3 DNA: TGTGCCAGCAGCTTAGTCCTGCCTGGGGACGAGCAGTACTTC
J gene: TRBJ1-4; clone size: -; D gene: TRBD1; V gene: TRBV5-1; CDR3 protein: CASSFRDRGPLLDEKLFF; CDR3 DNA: TGCGCCAGCAGCTTCCGGGACAGGGGGCCTCTTCTTGATGAAAAACTGTTTTTT
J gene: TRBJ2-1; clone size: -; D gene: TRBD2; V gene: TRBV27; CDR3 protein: CASSPSGSSYNEQFF; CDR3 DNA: TGTGCCAGCAGTCCTAGCGGGAGCTCCTACAATGAGCAGTTCTTC
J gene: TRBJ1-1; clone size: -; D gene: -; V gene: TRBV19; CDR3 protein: CASSTQMMNTEAFF; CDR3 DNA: TGTGCCAGTAGTACCCAGATGATGAACACTGAAGCTTTCTTT
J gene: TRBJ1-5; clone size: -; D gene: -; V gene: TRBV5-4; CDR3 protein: CASSLGGGQPQHF; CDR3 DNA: TGTGCCAGCAGCTTAGGGGGGGGGCAGCCCCAGCATTTT
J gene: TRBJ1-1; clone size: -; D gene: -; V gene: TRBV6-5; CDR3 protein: CASSYSGGEAFF; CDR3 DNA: TGTGCCAGCAGTTACTCCGGGGGGGAAGCTTTCTTT
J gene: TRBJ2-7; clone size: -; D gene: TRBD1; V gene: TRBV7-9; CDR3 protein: CASSEGQSSYEQYF; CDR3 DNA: TGTGCCAGCAGCGAGGGACAGAGCTCCTACGAGCAGTACTTC
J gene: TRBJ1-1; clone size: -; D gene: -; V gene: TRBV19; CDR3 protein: CASSIERTINTEAFF; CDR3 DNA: TGTGCCAGTAGTATAGAAAGGACAATCAACACTGAAGCTTTCTTT
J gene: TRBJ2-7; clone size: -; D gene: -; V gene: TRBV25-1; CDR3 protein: CASTATYEQYF; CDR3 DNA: TGTGCCAGCACCGCCACCTACGAGCAGTACTTC
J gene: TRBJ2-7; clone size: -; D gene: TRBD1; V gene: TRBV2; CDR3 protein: CASSASQGGPYEQYF; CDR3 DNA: TGTGCCAGCAGTGCGTCACAGGGGGGTCCCTACGAGCAGTACTTC
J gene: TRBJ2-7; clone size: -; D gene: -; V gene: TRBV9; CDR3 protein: CASSVGYEQYF; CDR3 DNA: TGTGCCAGCAGCGTAGGGTACGAGCAGTACTTC
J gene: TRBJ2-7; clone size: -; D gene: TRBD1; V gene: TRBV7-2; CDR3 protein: CASSLDHRGAYEQYF; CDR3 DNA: TGTGCCAGCAGCTTAGATCACAGGGGGGCCTACGAGCAGTACTTC
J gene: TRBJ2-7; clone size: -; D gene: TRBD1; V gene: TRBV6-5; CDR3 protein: CASSPRDRGLYEQYF; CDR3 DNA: TGTGCCAGCAGTCCACGGGACAGGGGGCTGTACGAGCAGTACTTC
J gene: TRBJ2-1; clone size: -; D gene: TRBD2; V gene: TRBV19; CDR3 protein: CASKPSGGNEQFF; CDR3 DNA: TGTGCCAGTAAGCCTAGCGGGGGGAATGAGCAGTTCTTC
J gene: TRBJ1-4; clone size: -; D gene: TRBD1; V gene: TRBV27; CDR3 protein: CATRKQGTDEKLFF; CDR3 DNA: TGTGCCACCCGGAAACAGGGGACGGATGAAAAACTGTTTTTT
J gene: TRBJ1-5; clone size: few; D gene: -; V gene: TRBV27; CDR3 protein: CASSLYGGGNQPQHF; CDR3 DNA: TGTGCCAGCAGTTTATACGGGGGAGGCAATCAGCCCCAGCATTTT
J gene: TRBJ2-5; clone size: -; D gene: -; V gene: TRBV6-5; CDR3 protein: CASSYTQGLQETQYF; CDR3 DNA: TGTGCCAGCAGTTACACCCAAGGTCTGCAAGAGACCCAGTACTTC
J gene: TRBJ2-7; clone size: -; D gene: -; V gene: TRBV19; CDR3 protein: CASSSMIGEQYF; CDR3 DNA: TGTGCCAGTAGTAGCATGATTGGAGAGCAGTACTTC
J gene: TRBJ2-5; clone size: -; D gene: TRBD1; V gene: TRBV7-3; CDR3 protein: CASSFGTGAGETQYF; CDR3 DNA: TGTGCCAGCAGCTTCGGGACAGGAGCAGGGGAGACCCAGTACTTC
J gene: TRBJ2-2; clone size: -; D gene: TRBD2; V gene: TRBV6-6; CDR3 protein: CASSYYGGAGELFF; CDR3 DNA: TGTGCCAGCAGTTACTACGGGGGGGCCGGGGAGCTGTTTTTT